The 17 T cell receptor beta chains in this list originate from one sample, sequenced in a study of CD8 T cells in ankylosing spondylitis. Notes on the study in general: A motif in TCR beta, a set of roughly eight highly homologous variants, appeared characteristic of ankylosing spondylitis blood.

TCRdb reprocessed the 5' RACE reads via MiXCR and lists one record per CDR3 protein. The sample lists 220,000 or so distinct CDR3 sequences, about 16% occurring once. These receptors have no identified antigens. Sequencing input: blood, either unsorted or a sorted T cell fraction (not recorded which). The receptor source for this set is a male donor with ankylosing spondylitis.

The V and J genes are TRBV4-3 and TRBJ2-1, with D perhaps matching TRBD2 (6 bases). V shed 0 bases and J shed 8 bases, with 17 bases lying between them. Germline V gene data show CDR1 as LGHNA and CDR2 as YSLEER. There are 16 residues in the CDR3. CDR3 sequence (DNA): TGCGCCAGCAGCCAAGATAGGGCTCTGGGAGGCGATGAGCAGTTCTTC. Protein: CASSQDRALGGDEQFF.

With regard to this clonotype: The conserved closing phenylalanine or tryptophan is absent in this CDR3, likely reflecting a read error. This chain links TRBV30 with TRBJ1-2; TRBD1 aligns across 7 bases. The trim removed 4 bases at V and 4 bases at J, leaving 3 bases unmatched. Germline lookup yields CDR1 GTSNPN and CDR2 SVGIG (reference sequence). The CDR3 sequence is 12 residues long. CDR3 sequence reads: CAWIGTVYGYTY. For the CDR3, the DNA is TGTGCCTGGATCGGGACAGTCTATGGCTACACCTAC.

This clonotype was picked up many times. The chain carries TRBV29-1 and TRBJ1-1; no clear D gene. Germline CDR1 SQVTM, CDR2 ANQGSEA. The CDR3 extends over 12 amino acids. Trimming removed 4 bases from V and 0 bases from J, with 6 bases in between. The CDR3 nucleotides read TGCAGCGTTGTAGGTATGAACACTGAAGCTTTCTTT. It encodes CSVVGMNTEAFF.

This clonotype was counted a few times. The chain employs TRBV6-2 or TRBV6-3 and TRBJ2-1, with D perhaps matching TRBD2 (6 bases). CDR3 length equals 14 residues. Per germline, CDR1 MNHEY and CDR2 SVGEGT. The germline V and J ends were trimmed by 2 bases and 6 bases, with 11 bases remaining between them. CDR3 DNA: TGTGCCAGCAGTTACGGGGGACTCCGCAATGAGCAGTTCTTC. Its translation is CASSYGGLRNEQFF.

This clonotype has only a few counts. The chain uses TRBV7-9 and TRBJ2-1, with 9 bases identical to TRBD2. Losses at the gene ends were 5 bases for V and 7 bases for J; bases not matched to a gene: 15. The germline CDR1 and CDR2 sequences are SEHNR and FQNEAQ (reference sequence). This CDR3 has 17 amino acids. In DNA form, the CDR3 reads TGTGCCAGCAGCGCCCGGTCAGCGGGGGGCATTTCGAATGAGCAGTTCTTC. Protein product: CASSARSAGGISNEQFF.

This clonotype was observed a handful of times. This chain connects TRBV15 to TRBJ2-7; D gene uncertain. Trimming removed 2 bases from V and 1 base from J, with 15 bases in between. Germline V gene data show CDR1 as LNHNV and CDR2 as YYDKDF (reference sequence). CDR3 length: 16 amino acids. The CDR3 bases are TGTGCCACCAGCAGATCCCCGGGCCAAAAGTCCTACGAGCAGTACTTC. It codes for CATSRSPGQKSYEQYF.

This clonotype was seen only a few times. V gene TRBV14 combines with J gene TRBJ1-1, with TRBD1 as a possible D gene (5 bases). The V gene lost 3 bases and the J gene lost 5 bases, with 13 bases spanning the gap. The CDR3 is 14 residues long. CDR1 is SGHDN and CDR2 is FVKESK in the germline V gene. CDR3 sequence reads: CASSHGGGGTEAFF. The CDR3 DNA reads TGTGCCAGCAGCCACGGGGGAGGAGGGACTGAAGCTTTCTTT.

The chain uses TRBV11-1 and TRBJ2-2; D perhaps matches TRBD1 (5 bases). This CDR3 spans 15 amino acids. Trimming removed 4 bases from V and 3 bases from J, with 12 bases in between. Per germline, CDR1 SGHAT and CDR2 FQDESV (reference sequence). The CDR3 coding sequence is TGTGCCAGCAGCTCCAGAGACAGATACACCGGGGAGCTGTTTTTT. This encodes CASSSRDRYTGELFF.

Points on this clonotype: This may be a read error: a much more frequent sequence differs by one nucleotide. J is TRBJ2-5 and V is TRBV12-3 or TRBV12-4; D ambiguous. V gave up 3 bases and J gave up 5 bases, with 4 bases separating them. The CDR3 runs to 11 residues. CDR3 sequence (DNA): TGTGCCAGCAGTTTCCGCGAGACCCAGTACTTC. This gives the protein CASSFRETQYF.

This clonotype was detected only a few times. J is TRBJ1-5 and V is TRBV30; 7 bases are shared with TRBD1. The V gene's germline CDR1 is GTSNPN and CDR2 SVGIG (reference sequence). Trimming at V came to 7 bases and at J to 1 base, leaving 4 bases not matched to a gene. There are 13 residues in the CDR3. DNA of the CDR3: TGTGCCTCCGGACAGGCCAGCAATCAGCCCCAGCATTTT. Residues: CASGQASNQPQHF.

The CDR3 sequence: CASSQDTTSGVSSYEQYF. CDR3 DNA: TGCGCCAGCAGCCAAGATACGACTAGCGGGGTGAGCTCCTACGAGCAGTACTTC. V and J are TRBV4-3 and TRBJ2-7; TRBD2 aligns across 11 bases. The CDR3 is 18 residues long. With V trimmed by 0 bases and J by 0 bases, 7 bases remained unmatched. CDR1 and CDR2 from the germline V gene are LGHNA and YSLEER.

V usage is TRBV9 and J usage is TRBJ1-1; D remains ambiguous. The CDR3 runs 13 residues. V was shortened by 4 bases and J by 1 base, with 8 bases between the two germline ends. The germline CDR1 and CDR2 sequences are SGDLS and YYNGEE. The CDR3 DNA reads TGTGCCAGCAGCAGGACTGCGAACACTGAAGCTTTCTTT. Translated: CASSRTANTEAFF. Supplemented by reference TRBV9 and TRBJ1-1, the full variable domain reads DSGVTQTPKHLITATGQRVTLRCSPRSGDLSVYWYQQSLDQGLQFLIQYYNGEERAKGNILERFSAQQFPDLHSELNLSSLELGDSALYFCASSRTANTEAFFGQGTRLTVV.

With respect to this clonotype: An end of the junction does not agree with germline; a read error may underlie this. The chain combines TRBV7-9 with TRBJ2-4; D might be TRBD1 or TRBD2, each matching 6 bases. Germline V gene sequence: CDR1 SEHNR, CDR2 FQNEAQ (reference sequence). CDR3 length: 12 amino acids. CDR3 nucleotide sequence: TGTGCCAGCACGGGGGACAAATACATTCAGTACTTC. It translates to CASTGDKYIQYF.

This clonotype was recorded many times. The chain joins TRBV12-3 or TRBV12-4 to TRBJ2-5, with D perhaps matching TRBD2 (6 bases). Trimming stripped 4 bases from V and 5 bases from J, with 26 bases between. There are 18 residues in the CDR3. CDR3 loop: CASSSTTDLSGRGETQYF. The CDR3 coding sequence is TGTGCCAGCAGTTCCACCACCGATCTTAGCGGTCGGGGGGAGACCCAGTACTTC.

In this sample, this clonotype turned up a few times. The chain carries TRBV6-1 and TRBJ2-6; 7 nucleotides match TRBD2. CDR1 MNHNS and CDR2 SASEGT come from the germline V gene. The CDR3 sequence is 17 residues long. The junction had 4 bases not matched to a gene; V was cut back by 2 bases and J by 0 bases. The CDR3 is CASSEWGGYSGANVLTF. In nucleotides, the CDR3 is TGTGCCAGCAGTGAATGGGGAGGGTACTCTGGGGCCAACGTCCTGACTTTC.

This clonotype was counted only a few times. The chain uses TRBV4-2 and TRBJ1-5; D gene unclear. Trimming pared 0 bases from V and 6 bases from J, leaving 6 bases between. Germline CDR1 is LGHNA and CDR2 is YNFKEQ. The CDR3 length is 13 residues. CDR3 coding DNA: TGTGCCAGCAGCCAAGAACTTGTTCAGCCCCAGCATTTT. Protein: CASSQELVQPQHF.

The V and J genes are TRBV2 and TRBJ1-6; possibly TRBD1 for D (5 bases). CDR3 length: 14 residues. Between the trimmed V and J ends, which lost 4 bases and 11 bases, there was a span of 15 bases. CDR1 and CDR2 (germline): SNHLY, FYNNEI. The CDR3 is CASSGGVGVTPLHF. CDR3 sequence (DNA): TGTGCCAGCAGTGGGGGGGTAGGGGTGACACCCCTCCACTTT.